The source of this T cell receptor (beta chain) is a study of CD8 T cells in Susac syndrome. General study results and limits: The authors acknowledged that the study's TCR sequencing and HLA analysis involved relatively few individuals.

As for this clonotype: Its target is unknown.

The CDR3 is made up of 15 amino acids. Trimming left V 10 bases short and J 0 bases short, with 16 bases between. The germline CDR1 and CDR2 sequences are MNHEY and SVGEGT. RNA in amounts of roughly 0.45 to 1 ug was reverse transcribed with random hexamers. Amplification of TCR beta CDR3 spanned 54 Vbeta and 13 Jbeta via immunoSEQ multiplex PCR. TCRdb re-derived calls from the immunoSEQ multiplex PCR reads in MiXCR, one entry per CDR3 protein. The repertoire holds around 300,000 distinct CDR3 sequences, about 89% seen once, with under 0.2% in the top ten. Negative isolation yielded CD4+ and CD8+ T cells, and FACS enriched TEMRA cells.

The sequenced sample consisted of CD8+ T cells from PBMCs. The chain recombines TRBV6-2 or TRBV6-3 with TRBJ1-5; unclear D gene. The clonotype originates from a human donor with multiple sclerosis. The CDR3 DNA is TGTGCCACCGAACACCGCGCAGATAGCAATCAGCCCCAGCATTTT. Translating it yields CATEHRADSNQPQHF.